The 20 T cell receptor beta chains given below trace back to one sample, sequenced in a study of identical twins. TCRdb used MiXCR to reprocess the 5' RACE reads, holding one entry per CDR3 protein. The sample lists 200,000 to 300,000 distinct CDR3 sequences, roughly 13% occurring once. These same data were also listed under a study on yellow fever vaccine responses in identical twins.

The source material was memory (CD45RO+) T cells sorted from blood. Receptors were obtained from a woman in her late teens or twenties in good health.

J is TRBJ2-3 and V is TRBV2, with 7 bases identical to TRBD2. This CDR3 has 14 amino acids. The trim removed 3 bases at V and 5 bases at J, leaving 5 bases unmatched. Germline CDR1 reads SNHLY; CDR2 reads FYNNEI. CDR3 DNA: TGTGCCAGCAGTGATAGGCGGGGGAGAGATACGCAGTATTTT. Its protein is CASSDRRGRDTQYF.

CDR3 nucleotide sequence: TGTGCCAGCAGCGTACCCTCCCCTAGCGGGGGTGGTGAGCAGTTCTTC. This translates into CASSVPSPSGGGEQFF. This chain joins TRBV9 and TRBJ2-1; 10 bases line up with TRBD2. With 1 base clipped from V and 9 bases from J, the junction kept 10 bases outside the gene matches. Germline V gene data show CDR1 as SGDLS and CDR2 as YYNGEE. CDR3 length equals 16 residues.

In this sample, this clonotype turned up many times. The V call is TRBV28, the J call TRBJ2-5; 8 bases align to TRBD2. The CDR3 runs 14 residues. V was clipped by 2 bases and J by 6 bases; unmatched bases: 5. Germline V gene data show CDR1 as MDHEN and CDR2 as SYDVKM. The CDR3: CASSLAGGSQTQYF. In DNA, the CDR3 is TGTGCCAGCAGTTTAGCGGGAGGCTCACAGACCCAGTACTTC. Full variable domain (missing parts from reference TRBV28 and TRBJ2-5): DVKVTQSSRYLVKRTGEKVFLECVQDMDHENMFWYRQDPGLGLRLIYFSYDVKMKEKGDIPEGYSVSREKKERFSLILESASTNQTSMYLCASSLAGGSQTQYFGPGTRLLVL.

This clonotype was counted only a few times. V is TRBV7-2 and J is TRBJ2-3; D might be TRBD1 or TRBD2, each matching 6 bases. The length of the CDR3 is 15 residues. V lost 1 base and J lost 4, with 12 bases in between. From germline, CDR1 is SGHTA and CDR2 FQGNSA. CDR3 loop: CASSLGGARSDTQYF. The CDR3 nucleotides are TGTGCCAGCAGCTTAGGGGGGGCTCGGTCAGATACGCAGTATTTT.

This chain connects TRBV18 to TRBJ2-7; D is possibly TRBD1 (6 bases). CDR3 size: 14 residues. Germline CDR1 reads KGHSH; CDR2 reads LQKENI. The V end was cut by 3 bases, the J end by 1 base, with 10 bases between. CDR3 residues: CASSPVGTSYEQYF. CDR3 DNA: TGTGCCAGCTCACCTGTCGGGACATCCTACGAGCAGTACTTC. Based on the CDR3 plus reference TRBV18 and TRBJ2-7, the full variable domain is NAGVMQNPRHLVRRRGQEARLRCSPMKGHSHVYWYRQLPEEGLKFMVYLQKENIIDESGMPKERFSAEFPKEGPSILRIQQVVRGDSAAYFCASSPVGTSYEQYFGPGTRLTVT.

This clonotype was observed a handful of times. J is TRBJ2-4 and V is TRBV7-2; D call uncertain. V lost 8 bases and J 0 bases, leaving 14 bases between the germline ends. The V gene's germline CDR1 is SGHTA and CDR2 FQGNSA. CDR3 length: 15 residues. In nucleotides, the CDR3 is TGTGCCAGCGCCCTATTAAATCTAGCCAAAAACATTCAGTACTTC. Its protein is CASALLNLAKNIQYF.

This clonotype turned up a few times. The CDR3 spells CASSSTTSGGAPQFF. The CDR3 DNA follows: TGTGCCAGCAGCTCCACGACTAGCGGGGGGGCCCCGCAGTTCTTC. The chain links TRBV7-3 to TRBJ2-1; 14 bases align to TRBD2. V lost 4 bases and J lost 12; bases outside the gene matches: 8. CDR1 is SGHTA, CDR2 FQGTGA, per germline. The CDR3 contains 15 residues.

This clonotype was found many times. The chain combines TRBV5-1 with TRBJ2-3; D unclear. This CDR3 is built from 14 residues. The V and J ends lost 0 bases and 4 bases respectively, with 9 bases between them. Germline V gene data show CDR1 as SGHRS and CDR2 as YFSETQ. CDR3 bases: TGCGCCAGCAGCTTGGACTCTCGGGCAGATACGCAGTATTTT. Translating it yields CASSLDSRADTQYF.

The chain employs TRBV4-3 and TRBJ2-3; 7 bases are a match to TRBD2. The junction had 7 bases not matched to a gene; V was cut back by 3 bases and J by 1 base. The CDR3 has 16 amino acids. The V gene's germline CDR1 is LGHNA and CDR2 YSLEER. As DNA, the CDR3 is TGCGCCAGCAGCCATTCCGAAACTAGCGGCACAGATACGCAGTATTTT. As protein: CASSHSETSGTDTQYF.

CDR3 residues: CATSNHRGSGANVLTF. The CDR3, as DNA: TGTGCCACCAGCAACCACAGGGGGTCTGGGGCCAACGTCCTGACTTTC. This chain uses TRBV15 with TRBJ2-6, with TRBD1 identical over 8 bases. The ends lost 4 bases at V and 1 base at J; junction bases unmatched: 3. This CDR3 has 16 amino acids. Germline V lookup: CDR1 LNHNV, CDR2 YYDKDF (reference sequence).

This clonotype was seen at least ten times. This chain joins TRBV20-1 and TRBJ2-3; D is undetermined. The germline CDR1 and CDR2 sequences are DFQATT and SNEGSKA (reference sequence). Trimming left V 3 bases short and J 2 bases short, with 15 bases between. The CDR3 covers 15 residues. The DNA of the CDR3 is TGCAGTGCTAGTGACCCAGCGATAAACACAGATACGCAGTATTTT. This encodes CSASDPAINTDTQYF.

The chain employs TRBV20-1 and TRBJ2-7; 11 bases map to TRBD2. The V gene end was trimmed by 0 bases and the J gene end by 2 bases; junction bases not matched to a gene: 9. Germline CDR1 is DFQATT and CDR2 is SNEGSKA (reference sequence). This CDR3 is built from 17 residues. The CDR3 sequence is CSAREARTSGSPYEQYF. Written as DNA, the CDR3 is TGCAGTGCTAGAGAGGCCCGGACTAGCGGGTCCCCCTACGAGCAGTACTTC.

This clonotype was seen a handful of times. The V call is TRBV5-1, the J call TRBJ1-6; 7 nucleotides align to TRBD1. V dropped 5 bases and J dropped 9; count of bases not matched to a gene: 14. The V gene's germline CDR1 is SGHRS and CDR2 YFSETQ. The CDR3 contains 16 residues. CDR3 DNA sequence: TGCGCCAGCAGTCTTGGAGATCGTCCAGGGGGTTCACCCCTCCACTTT. Its protein product is CASSLGDRPGGSPLHF.

The rearrangement links TRBV18 to TRBJ2-7; 9 bases agree with TRBD2. Germline lookup yields CDR1 KGHSH and CDR2 LQKENI. This CDR3 is 14 amino acids long. V trimming: 3 bases; J trimming: 5 bases; junction bases outside the gene matches: 5. This CDR3 is CASSPGTSHDEQYF. The CDR3 nucleotides read TGTGCCAGCTCACCTGGGACTAGCCACGACGAGCAGTACTTC. Using reference TRBV18 and TRBJ2-7 for the parts outside the CDR3, the full variable domain is NAGVMQNPRHLVRRRGQEARLRCSPMKGHSHVYWYRQLPEEGLKFMVYLQKENIIDESGMPKERFSAEFPKEGPSILRIQQVVRGDSAAYFCASSPGTSHDEQYFGPGTRLTVT.

This clonotype was seen ten or more times. This chain uses TRBV11-1 with TRBJ2-7; 14 bases agree with TRBD2. The CDR3 is 19 amino acids. J lost 2 bases, V lost 6 bases, and 15 bases had no gene match. The V gene's germline CDR1 is SGHAT and CDR2 FQDESV (reference sequence). The CDR3 bases are TGTGCCAGCAGTCATAATCCGGGACTAGCGGGAGTCAAGGCCTACGAGCAGTACTTC. It specifies CASSHNPGLAGVKAYEQYF.

J is TRBJ2-2 and V is TRBV7-2; D perhaps matches TRBD2 (6 bases). V was clipped by 5 bases and J by 2 bases, with 12 bases between them. The CDR3 runs 15 residues. Germline values: CDR1 SGHTA, CDR2 FQGNSA. The CDR3 DNA reads TGTGCCAGCAGCCCCCGGGAGATAAACACCGGGGAGCTGTTTTTT. Translated, it gives CASSPREINTGELFF.

This clonotype has more than one count but fewer than ten. The V and J genes are TRBV12-3 or TRBV12-4 and TRBJ1-1; 8 positions match TRBD1. This CDR3 has 14 residues. Trimming removed 6 bases from V and 7 bases from J; junction bases left unmatched: 10. The CDR3 reads CASRTDRGVGEAFF. DNA of the CDR3: TGTGCCAGCAGAACCGACAGGGGTGTGGGTGAAGCTTTCTTT.

The chain employs TRBV7-2 and TRBJ2-2; D might be TRBD2 (6 bases). The CDR3 totals 15 residues. V shed 5 bases and J shed 1 base, with 11 bases lying between them. CDR1 and CDR2 from the germline V gene are SGHTA and FQGNSA. CDR3 in DNA: TGTGCCAGCAGCCGACTAGTTTTGAACACCGGGGAGCTGTTTTTT. Translation: CASSRLVLNTGELFF.

CDR3 region: CASSLAGPGLSYEQYF. CDR3 sequence (DNA): TGTGCCAGCAGCTTAGCAGGGCCCGGATTGTCCTACGAGCAGTACTTC. V gene TRBV13 combines with J gene TRBJ2-7; D might be TRBD1 (5 bases). Germline V gives CDR1 PRHDT, CDR2 FYEKMQ (reference sequence). The CDR3 contains 16 residues. V was clipped by 1 base and J by 1 base, with 14 bases between them.

This clonotype was picked up a small number of times. The CDR3 spells CSATGETSRQYF. In nucleotides, the CDR3 is TGCAGTGCCACGGGGGAGACCTCGCGGCAGTACTTC. The V call is TRBV20-1, the J call TRBJ2-7; TRBD2 is a possible D gene (6 bases). CDR3 length: 12 amino acids. CDR1 and CDR2 from the germline V gene are DFQATT and SNEGSKA (reference sequence). V lost 6 bases and J lost 9, with 18 bases in between.